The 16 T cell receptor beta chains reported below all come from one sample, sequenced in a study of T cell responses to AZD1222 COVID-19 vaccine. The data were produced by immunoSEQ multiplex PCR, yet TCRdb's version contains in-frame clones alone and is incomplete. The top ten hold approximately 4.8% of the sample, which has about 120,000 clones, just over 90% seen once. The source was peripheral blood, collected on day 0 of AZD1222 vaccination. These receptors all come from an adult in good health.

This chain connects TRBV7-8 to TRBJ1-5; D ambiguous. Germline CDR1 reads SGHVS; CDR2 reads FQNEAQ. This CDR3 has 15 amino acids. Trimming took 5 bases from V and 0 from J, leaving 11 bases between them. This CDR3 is CASSPDGYSNQPQHF. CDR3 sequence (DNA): TGTGCCAGCAGCCCGGACGGGTATAGCAATCAGCCCCAGCATTTT. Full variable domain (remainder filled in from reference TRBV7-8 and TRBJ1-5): GAGVSQSPRYKVAKRGQDVALRCDPISGHVSLFWYQQALGQGPEFLTYFQNEAQLDKSGLPSDRFFAERPEGSVSTLKIQRTQQEDSAVYLCASSPDGYSNQPQHFGDGTRLSIL.

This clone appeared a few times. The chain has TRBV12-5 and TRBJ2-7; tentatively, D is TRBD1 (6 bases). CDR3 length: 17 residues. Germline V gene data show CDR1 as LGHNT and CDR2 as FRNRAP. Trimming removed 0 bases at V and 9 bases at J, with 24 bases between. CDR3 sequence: CASGLVLARGSFTPQYF. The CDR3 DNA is TGTGCTAGTGGTTTGGTTCTTGCCAGGGGATCTTTTACGCCGCAGTACTTC. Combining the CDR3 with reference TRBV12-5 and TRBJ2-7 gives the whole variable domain DARVTQTPRHKVTEMGQEVTMRCQPILGHNTVFWYRQTMMQGLELLAYFRNRAPLDDSGMPKDRFSAEMPDATLATLKIQPSEPRDSAVYFCASGLVLARGSFTPQYFGPGTRLTVT.

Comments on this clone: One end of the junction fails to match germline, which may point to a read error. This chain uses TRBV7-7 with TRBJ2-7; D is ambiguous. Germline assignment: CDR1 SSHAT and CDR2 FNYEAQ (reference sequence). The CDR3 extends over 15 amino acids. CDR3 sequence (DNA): TGTGCTAGCAGCCCAAACCGGCACGAATCCTACGAGCAGTACTTC. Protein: CASSPNRHESYEQYF.

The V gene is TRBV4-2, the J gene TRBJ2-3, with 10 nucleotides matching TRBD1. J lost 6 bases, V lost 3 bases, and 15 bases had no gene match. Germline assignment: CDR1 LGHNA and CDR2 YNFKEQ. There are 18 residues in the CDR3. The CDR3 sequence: CASSQSTGGGLIADTQYF. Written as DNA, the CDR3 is TGTGCCAGCAGCCAGTCGACAGGGGGCGGACTAATCGCGGATACGCAGTATTTT.

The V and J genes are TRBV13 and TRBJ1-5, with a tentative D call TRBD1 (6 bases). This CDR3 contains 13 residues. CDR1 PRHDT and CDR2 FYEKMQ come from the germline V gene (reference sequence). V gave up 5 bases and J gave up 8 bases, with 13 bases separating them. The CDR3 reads CASSTRGKEPQHF. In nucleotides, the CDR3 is TGTGCCAGCAGCACCAGGGGCAAAGAGCCCCAGCATTTT. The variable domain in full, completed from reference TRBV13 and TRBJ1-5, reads AAGVIQSPRHLIKEKRETATLKCYPIPRHDTVYWYQQGPGQDPQFLISFYEKMQSDKGSIPDRFSAQQFSDYHSELNMSSLELGDSALYFCASSTRGKEPQHFGDGTRLSIL.

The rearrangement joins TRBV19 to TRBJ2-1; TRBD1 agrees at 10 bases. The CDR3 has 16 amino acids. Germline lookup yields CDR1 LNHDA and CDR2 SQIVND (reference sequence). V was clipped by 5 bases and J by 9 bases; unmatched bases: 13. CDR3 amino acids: CASSLIPGQGTGEQFF. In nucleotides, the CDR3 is TGTGCCAGTAGTCTCATTCCGGGACAGGGGACGGGTGAGCAGTTCTTC. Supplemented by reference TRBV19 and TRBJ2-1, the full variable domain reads DGGITQSPKYLFRKEGQNVTLSCEQNLNHDAMYWYRQDPGQGLRLIYYSQIVNDFQKGDIAEGYSVSREKKESFPLTVTSAQKNPTAFYLCASSLIPGQGTGEQFFGPGTRLTVL.

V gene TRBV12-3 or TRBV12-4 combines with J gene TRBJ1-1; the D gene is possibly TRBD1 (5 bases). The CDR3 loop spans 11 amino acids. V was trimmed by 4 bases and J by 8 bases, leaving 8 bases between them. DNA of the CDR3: TGTGCCAGCAGTTCCCGGGACGAAGCTTTCTTT. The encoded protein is CASSSRDEAFF.

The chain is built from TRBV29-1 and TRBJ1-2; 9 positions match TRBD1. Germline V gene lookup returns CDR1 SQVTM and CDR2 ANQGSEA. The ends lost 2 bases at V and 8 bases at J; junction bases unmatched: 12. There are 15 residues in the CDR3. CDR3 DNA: TGCAGCGTTGAAATATCCCGGGACAGGGTAGGCGGCTACACCTTC. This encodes CSVEISRDRVGGYTF.

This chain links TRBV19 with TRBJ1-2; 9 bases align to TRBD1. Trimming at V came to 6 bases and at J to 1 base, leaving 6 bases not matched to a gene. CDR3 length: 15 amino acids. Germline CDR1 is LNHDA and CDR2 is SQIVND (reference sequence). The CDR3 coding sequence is TGTGCCAGTAGAACCGGGACAGGGAATAACTATGGCTACACCTTC. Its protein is CASRTGTGNNYGYTF.

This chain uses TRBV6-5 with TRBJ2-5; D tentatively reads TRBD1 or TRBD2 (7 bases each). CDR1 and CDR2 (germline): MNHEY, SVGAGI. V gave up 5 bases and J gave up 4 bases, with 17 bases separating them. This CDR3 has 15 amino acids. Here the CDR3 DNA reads TGTGCCAGCAGTCAACAGGGGAGGGTGGTAGAGACCCAGTACTTC. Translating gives CASSQQGRVVETQYF.

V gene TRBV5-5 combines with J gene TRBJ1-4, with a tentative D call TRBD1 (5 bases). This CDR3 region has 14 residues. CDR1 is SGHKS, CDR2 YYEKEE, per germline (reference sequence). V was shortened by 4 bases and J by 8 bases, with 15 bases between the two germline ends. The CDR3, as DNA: TGTGCCAGCAGCCTCCAGGGTTCCTCCGAAAAACTGTTTTTT. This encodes CASSLQGSSEKLFF.

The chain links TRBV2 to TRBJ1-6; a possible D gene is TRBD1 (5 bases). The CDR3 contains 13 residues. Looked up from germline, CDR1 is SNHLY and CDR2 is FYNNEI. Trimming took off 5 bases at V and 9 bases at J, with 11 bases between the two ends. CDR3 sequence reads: CASSKDIASPLHF. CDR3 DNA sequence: TGTGCCAGCAGTAAGGACATAGCTTCACCCCTCCACTTT.

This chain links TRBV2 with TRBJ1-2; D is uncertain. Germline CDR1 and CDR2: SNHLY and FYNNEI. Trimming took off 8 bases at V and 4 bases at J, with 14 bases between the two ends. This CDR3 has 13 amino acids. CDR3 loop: CASDPLPGYGYTF. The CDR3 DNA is TGTGCCAGCGATCCCCTCCCCGGCTATGGCTACACCTTC.

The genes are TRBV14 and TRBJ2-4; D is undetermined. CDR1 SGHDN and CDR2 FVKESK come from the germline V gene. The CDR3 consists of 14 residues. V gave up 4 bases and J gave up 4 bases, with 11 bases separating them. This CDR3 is CASSPGPGKNIQYF. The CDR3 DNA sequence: TGTGCCAGCAGCCCCGGGCCCGGGAAAAACATTCAGTACTTC.

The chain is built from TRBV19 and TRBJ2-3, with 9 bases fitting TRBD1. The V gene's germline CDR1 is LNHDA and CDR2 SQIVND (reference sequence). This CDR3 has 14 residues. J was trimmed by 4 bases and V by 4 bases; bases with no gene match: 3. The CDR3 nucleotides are TGTGCCAGTAGTAGGGACAGGGCGTCAGATACGCAGTATTTT. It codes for CASSRDRASDTQYF. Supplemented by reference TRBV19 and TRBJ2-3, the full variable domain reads DGGITQSPKYLFRKEGQNVTLSCEQNLNHDAMYWYRQDPGQGLRLIYYSQIVNDFQKGDIAEGYSVSREKKESFPLTVTSAQKNPTAFYLCASSRDRASDTQYFGPGTRLTVL.

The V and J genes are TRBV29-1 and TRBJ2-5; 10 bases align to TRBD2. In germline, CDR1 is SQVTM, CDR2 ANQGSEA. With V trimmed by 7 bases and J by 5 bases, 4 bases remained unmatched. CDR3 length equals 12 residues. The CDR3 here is CSGKAGGETQYF. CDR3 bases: TGCAGCGGGAAAGCGGGGGGGGAGACCCAGTACTTC.